This T cell receptor beta chain stems from a study of regulatory T cells in long-lasting Graves disease. Broader study findings: Persistent patients shared more public clonotypes (2,741) than new patients (nearly 1,000).

Documented time point: newly diagnosed GD, antithyroid drugs for less than 3 months. Researchers made the TCR library from RNA that was extracted from PBMCs. As a group, patients came from one endocrinology department in Xi'an, China. This clonotype turned up a few times. Its antigen is not identified. According to the study, TCR beta libraries were built with iRepertoire HTBI primers and CDR3-region Arm-PCR. TCRdb redid the calling of the multiplex PCR reads with MiXCR, one entry per CDR3 protein. The profile covers under 700,000 distinct CDR3 sequences, with about 16% appearing a single time and 20% to 25% taken by the ten largest. CDR3 length equals 16 residues. V lost 2 bases and J lost 0, with 11 bases in between. Germline CDR1 and CDR2: MNHNS and SASEGT. These same data were also listed under a study on T cells in Graves' hyperthyroidism and ophthalmopathy. This second study says: Graves' hyperthyroidism showing no ophthalmopathy progression within 18 months was considered stable. A median around 6.4 months before onset, the model predicted ophthalmopathy.

The material sequenced was peripheral blood mononuclear cells (PBMCs), taken at new diagnosis, from a patient treated with antithyroid drugs. The receptor was derived from a woman aged 35 to 60 with Graves disease. The rearrangement joins TRBV6-1 to TRBJ1-3; D is undetermined. This CDR3 is CASSESEQSSGNTIYF. CDR3 nucleotide sequence: TGTGCCAGCAGTGAAAGTGAACAGTCCTCTGGAAACACCATATATTTT.